This T cell receptor (beta chain) is from a study of CD8+ T cells in alopecia areata. Study-wide context: Those patients who were treated received oral tofacitinib, which was given at 5 to 10 mg twice daily for moderate-to-severe alopecia areata. Treatment with tofacitinib (6 to 18 months) was followed by 6 months off drug. Study-level points and caveats: Mouse data revealed clearer TCR sharing than patient data did, a gap possibly tied to HLA. Clonality was higher in lesional than normal scalp, especially in alopecia totalis/universalis.

Looked up from germline, CDR1 is MNHEY and CDR2 is SVGAGI. Between the trimmed V and J ends, which lost 0 bases and 0 bases, there was a span of 9 bases. The CDR3 length is 15 residues. In each case, RNA was isolated and then reverse transcribed into cDNA as the sequencing template. Generated by immunoSEQ multiplex PCR, the TCRdb table keeps only in-frame clones and is missing some. The table records about 150,000 clones, 75% to 90% of them present only once. As to this clone: Its antigen is unidentified.

The sample was CD8+ T cells sorted from blood, taken at week 0. The origin of this receptor is a human donor with alopecia areata. V usage is TRBV6-5 and J usage is TRBJ2-7; D is ambiguous. The CDR3, as DNA: TGTGCCAGCAGTTACTCGATTTCGAGCTCCTACGAGCAGTACTTC. As protein: CASSYSISSSYEQYF.